This T cell receptor (beta chain) was retrieved from a study of T cells in Graves' hyperthyroidism and ophthalmopathy. Whole-study context: Peripheral blood was acquired at first diagnosis, ahead of any therapy whatsoever. Findings and limits, study-wide: Also found in blood were most expanded thyroid clonotypes above 0.001.

Subjects aged 18 to 65 presented with newly diagnosed hyperthyroidism of less than 2 months' duration. Criteria for exclusion of patients were uncontrolled infection, other autoimmune disease, pregnancy or lactation. This clonotype appeared many times. Its specificity is not known. RNA transcripts were the template for amplifying TCR beta CDR3 regions. The primer set for the first-round RT-PCR of the TCR CDR3 was HTBI. MiXCR, run by TCRdb on the multiplex PCR reads, gives a single entry per CDR3 protein. Among around 560,000 distinct CDR3 sequences, approximately 15% were seen once, and the ten largest hold 15% to 20%. V was clipped by 5 bases and J by 6 bases, with 22 bases between them. CDR1 is SGHTA, CDR2 FQGNSA, per germline. This CDR3 contains 16 residues.

The sequence was obtained from a woman younger than 35 with Graves' hyperthyroidism. Specimen: blood. The V call is TRBV7-2, the J call TRBJ1-2; D is unresolved. The chain's CDR3 is CASSLLPQREAHGYTF. The CDR3 bases are TGTGCCAGCAGCCTATTACCGCAAAGGGAGGCCCATGGCTACACCTTC.